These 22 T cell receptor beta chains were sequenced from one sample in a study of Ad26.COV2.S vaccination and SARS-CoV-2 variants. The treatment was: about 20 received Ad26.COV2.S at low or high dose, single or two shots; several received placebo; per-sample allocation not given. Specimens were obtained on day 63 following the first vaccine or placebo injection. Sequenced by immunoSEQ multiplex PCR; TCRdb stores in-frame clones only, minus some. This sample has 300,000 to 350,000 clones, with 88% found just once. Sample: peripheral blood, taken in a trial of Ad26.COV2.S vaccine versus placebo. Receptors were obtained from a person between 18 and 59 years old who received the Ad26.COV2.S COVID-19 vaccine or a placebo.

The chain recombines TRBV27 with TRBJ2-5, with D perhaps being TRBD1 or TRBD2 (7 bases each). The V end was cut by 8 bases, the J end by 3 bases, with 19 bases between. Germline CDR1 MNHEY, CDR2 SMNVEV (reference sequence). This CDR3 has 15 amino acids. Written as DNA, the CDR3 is TGTGCCAGCCAAGGGGGCGGGGAGGGGGAAGAGACCCAGTACTTC. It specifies CASQGGGEGEETQYF.

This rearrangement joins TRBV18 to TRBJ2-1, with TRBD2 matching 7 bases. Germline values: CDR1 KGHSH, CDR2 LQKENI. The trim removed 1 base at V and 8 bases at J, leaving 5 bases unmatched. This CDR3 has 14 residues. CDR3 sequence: CASSPRRGYDEQFF. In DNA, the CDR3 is TGTGCCAGCTCACCACGGCGGGGGTACGATGAGCAGTTCTTC.

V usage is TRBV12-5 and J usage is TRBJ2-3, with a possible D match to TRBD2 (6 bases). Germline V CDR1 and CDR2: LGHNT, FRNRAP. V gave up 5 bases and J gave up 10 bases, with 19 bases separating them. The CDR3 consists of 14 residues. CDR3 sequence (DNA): TGTGCTAGTGGTCTCGGGACGTTGCGGGAATCGCAGTATTTT. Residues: CASGLGTLRESQYF.

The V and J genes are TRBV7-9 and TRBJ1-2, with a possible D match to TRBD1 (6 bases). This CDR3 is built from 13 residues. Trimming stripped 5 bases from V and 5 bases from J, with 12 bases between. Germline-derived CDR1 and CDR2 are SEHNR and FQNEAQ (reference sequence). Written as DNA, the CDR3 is TGTGCCAGCAGCATAGGGGGGAGTTATGGCTACACCTTC. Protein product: CASSIGGSYGYTF.

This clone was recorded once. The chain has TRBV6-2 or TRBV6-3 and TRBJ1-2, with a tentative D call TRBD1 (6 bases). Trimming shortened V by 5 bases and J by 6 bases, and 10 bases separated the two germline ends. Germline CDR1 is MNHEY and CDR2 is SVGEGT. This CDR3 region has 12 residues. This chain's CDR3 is CASSGQIDGYTF. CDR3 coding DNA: TGTGCCAGCAGTGGACAGATTGATGGCTACACCTTC.

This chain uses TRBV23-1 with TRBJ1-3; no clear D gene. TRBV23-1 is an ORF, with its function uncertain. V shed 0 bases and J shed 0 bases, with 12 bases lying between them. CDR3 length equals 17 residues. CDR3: CASSQSGETSSGNTIYF. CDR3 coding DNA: TGCGCCAGCAGTCAATCGGGCGAAACCTCCTCTGGAAACACCATATATTTT.

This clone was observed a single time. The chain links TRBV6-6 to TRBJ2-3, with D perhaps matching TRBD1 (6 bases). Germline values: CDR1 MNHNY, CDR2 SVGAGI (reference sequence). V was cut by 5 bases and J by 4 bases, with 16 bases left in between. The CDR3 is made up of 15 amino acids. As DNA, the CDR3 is TGTGCCAGCAGTCCCAGGGGTTCTGGGGCAGATACGCAGTATTTT. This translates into CASSPRGSGADTQYF.

The CDR3 DNA sequence: TGTGCCAGTAGTATTGGGACAGCTAATTCACCCCTCCACTTT. Protein sequence: CASSIGTANSPLHF. This sequence joins TRBV19 and TRBJ1-6; TRBD1 matches at 7 bases. The CDR3 is made up of 14 amino acids. V shed 3 bases, J shed 6 bases, and the junction held 2 bases outside the gene matches. Looked up from germline, CDR1 is LNHDA and CDR2 is SQIVND (reference sequence).

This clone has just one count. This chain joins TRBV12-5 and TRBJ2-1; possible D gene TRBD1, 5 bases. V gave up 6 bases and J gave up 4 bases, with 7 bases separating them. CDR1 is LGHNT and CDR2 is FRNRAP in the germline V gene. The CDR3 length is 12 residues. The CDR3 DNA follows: TGTGCTAGTGGGACAGCTTACAATGAGCAGTTCTTC. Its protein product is CASGTAYNEQFF.

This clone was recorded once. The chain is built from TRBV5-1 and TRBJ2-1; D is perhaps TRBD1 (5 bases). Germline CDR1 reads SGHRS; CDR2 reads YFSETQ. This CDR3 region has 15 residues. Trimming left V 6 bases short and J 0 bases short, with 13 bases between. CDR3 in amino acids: CASTPQDPSYNEQFF. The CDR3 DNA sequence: TGCGCCAGCACCCCACAGGACCCCTCCTACAATGAGCAGTTCTTC.

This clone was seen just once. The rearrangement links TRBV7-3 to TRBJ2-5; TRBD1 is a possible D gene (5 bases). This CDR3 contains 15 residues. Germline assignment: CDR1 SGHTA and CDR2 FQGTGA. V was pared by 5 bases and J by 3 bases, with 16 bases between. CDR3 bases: TGTGCCAGCAGCCCTCTGGGTGTCAGGGAAGAGACCCAGTACTTC. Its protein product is CASSPLGVREETQYF. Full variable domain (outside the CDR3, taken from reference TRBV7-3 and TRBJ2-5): GAGVSQTPSNKVTEKGKYVELRCDPISGHTALYWYRQSLGQGPEFLIYFQGTGAADDSGLPNDRFFAVRPEGSVSTLKIQRTERGDSAVYLCASSPLGVREETQYFGPGTRLLVL.

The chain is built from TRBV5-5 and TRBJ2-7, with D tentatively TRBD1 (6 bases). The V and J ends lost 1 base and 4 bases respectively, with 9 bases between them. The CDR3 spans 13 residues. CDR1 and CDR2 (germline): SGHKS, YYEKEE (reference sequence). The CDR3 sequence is CASSLSGVYEQYF. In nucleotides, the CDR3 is TGTGCCAGCAGCTTGTCAGGGGTTTACGAGCAGTACTTC.

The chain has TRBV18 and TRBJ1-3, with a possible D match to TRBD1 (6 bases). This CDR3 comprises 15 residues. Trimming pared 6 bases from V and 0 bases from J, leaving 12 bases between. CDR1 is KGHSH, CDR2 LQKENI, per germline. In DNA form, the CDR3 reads TGTGCCAGCTCGACCGGACAGTTCTCTGGAAACACCATATATTTT. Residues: CASSTGQFSGNTIYF.

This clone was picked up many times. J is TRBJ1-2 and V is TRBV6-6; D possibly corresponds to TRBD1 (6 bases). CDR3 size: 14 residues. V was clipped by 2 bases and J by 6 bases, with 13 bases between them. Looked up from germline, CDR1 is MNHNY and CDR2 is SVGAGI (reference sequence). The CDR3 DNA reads TGTGCCAGCAGTTACGCGGGGGCACCACATGGCTACACCTTC. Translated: CASSYAGAPHGYTF.

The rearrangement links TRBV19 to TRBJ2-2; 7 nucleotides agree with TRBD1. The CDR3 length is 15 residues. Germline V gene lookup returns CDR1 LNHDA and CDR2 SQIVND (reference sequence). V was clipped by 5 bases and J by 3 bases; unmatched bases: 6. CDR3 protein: CASSLQGVDTGELFF. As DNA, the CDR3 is TGTGCCAGTAGTCTCCAGGGGGTTGACACCGGGGAGCTGTTTTTT.

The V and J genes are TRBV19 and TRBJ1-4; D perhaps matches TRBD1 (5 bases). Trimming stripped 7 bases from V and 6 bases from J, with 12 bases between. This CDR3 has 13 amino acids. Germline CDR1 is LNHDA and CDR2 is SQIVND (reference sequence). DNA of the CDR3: TGTGCCAGTATTGGGGGGAGGTATGAAAAACTGTTTTTT. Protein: CASIGGRYEKLFF. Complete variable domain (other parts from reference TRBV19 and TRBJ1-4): DGGITQSPKYLFRKEGQNVTLSCEQNLNHDAMYWYRQDPGQGLRLIYYSQIVNDFQKGDIAEGYSVSREKKESFPLTVTSAQKNPTAFYLCASIGGRYEKLFFGSGTQLSVL.

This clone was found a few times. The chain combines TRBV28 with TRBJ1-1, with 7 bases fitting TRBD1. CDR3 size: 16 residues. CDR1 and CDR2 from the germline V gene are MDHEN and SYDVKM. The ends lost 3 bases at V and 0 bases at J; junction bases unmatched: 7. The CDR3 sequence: CASSFGDRDMNTEAFF. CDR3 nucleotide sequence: TGTGCCAGCAGTTTTGGGGACAGAGACATGAACACTGAAGCTTTCTTT. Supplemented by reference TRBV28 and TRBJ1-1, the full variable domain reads DVKVTQSSRYLVKRTGEKVFLECVQDMDHENMFWYRQDPGLGLRLIYFSYDVKMKEKGDIPEGYSVSREKKERFSLILESASTNQTSMYLCASSFGDRDMNTEAFFGQGTRLTVV.

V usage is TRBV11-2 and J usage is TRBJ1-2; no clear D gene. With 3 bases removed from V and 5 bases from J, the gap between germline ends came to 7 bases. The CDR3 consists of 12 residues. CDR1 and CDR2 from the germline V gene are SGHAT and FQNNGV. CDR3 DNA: TGTGCCAGCAGCTTCGAAAAATATGGCTACACCTTC. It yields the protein CASSFEKYGYTF.

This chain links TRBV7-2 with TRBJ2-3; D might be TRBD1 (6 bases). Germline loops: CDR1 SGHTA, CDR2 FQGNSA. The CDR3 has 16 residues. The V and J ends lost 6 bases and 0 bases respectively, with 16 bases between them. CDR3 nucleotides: TGTGCCAGCAGTCCCAGGGGTATTCCTAGCACAGATACGCAGTATTTT. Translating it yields CASSPRGIPSTDTQYF. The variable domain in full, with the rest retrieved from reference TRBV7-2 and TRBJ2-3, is GAGVSQSPSNKVTEKGKDVELRCDPISGHTALYWYRQSLGQGLEFLIYFQGNSAPDKSGLPSDRFSAERTGGSVSTLTIQRTQQEDSAVYLCASSPRGIPSTDTQYFGPGTRLTVL.

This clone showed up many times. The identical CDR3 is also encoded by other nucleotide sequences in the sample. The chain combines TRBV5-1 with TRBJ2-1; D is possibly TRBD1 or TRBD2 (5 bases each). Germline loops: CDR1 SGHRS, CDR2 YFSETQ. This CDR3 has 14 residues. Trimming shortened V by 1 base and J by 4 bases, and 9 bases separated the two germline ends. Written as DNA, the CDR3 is TGCGCCAGCAGCTTGTCCGGGGCGTACAATGAGCAGTTCTTC. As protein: CASSLSGAYNEQFF.

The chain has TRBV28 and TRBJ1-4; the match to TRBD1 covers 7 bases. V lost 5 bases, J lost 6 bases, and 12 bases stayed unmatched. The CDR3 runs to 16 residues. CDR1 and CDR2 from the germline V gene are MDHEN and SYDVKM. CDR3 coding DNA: TGTGCCAGCAGTCCCCCCTTGACAGGGCCCTATGAAAAACTGTTTTTT. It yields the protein CASSPPLTGPYEKLFF. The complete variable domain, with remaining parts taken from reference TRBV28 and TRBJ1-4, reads DVKVTQSSRYLVKRTGEKVFLECVQDMDHENMFWYRQDPGLGLRLIYFSYDVKMKEKGDIPEGYSVSREKKERFSLILESASTNQTSMYLCASSPPLTGPYEKLFFGSGTQLSVL.

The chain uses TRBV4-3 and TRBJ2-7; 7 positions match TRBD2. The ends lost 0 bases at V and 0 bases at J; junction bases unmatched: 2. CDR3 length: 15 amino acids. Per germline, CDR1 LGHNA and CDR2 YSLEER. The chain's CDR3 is CASSQDSGGSYEQYF. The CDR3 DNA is TGCGCCAGCAGCCAAGACTCGGGGGGCTCCTACGAGCAGTACTTC.